Following are 31 T cell receptor beta chains from one sample sequenced in a study of vaccination effects on CD4 cells after COVID-19. Measured with immunoSEQ multiplex PCR; TCRdb has only the in-frame clones, and not every one. The profile shows 35,000 to 55,000 clones, about three quarters of them singletons. Researchers isolated CD4+ T cells once roughly ten days of culture had elapsed. Participants were vaccinated with two doses of either the BNT162b2 or mRNA-1273 vaccine. Antigens for these TCRs are unknown. The starting material was CD4+ T cells from PBMCs cultured without peptide, obtained after COVID-19 vaccination. The receptors originated from a human donor who received a COVID-19 vaccine.

This clone was found a few times. The V call is TRBV7-9, the J call TRBJ2-7; unclear D gene. There are 13 residues in the CDR3. Trimming removed 5 bases from V and 1 base from J, with 9 bases in between. Germline loops: CDR1 SEHNR, CDR2 FQNEAQ (reference sequence). The CDR3 spells CASSAVWSYEQYF. The CDR3 coding sequence is TGTGCCAGCAGCGCCGTTTGGTCCTACGAGCAGTACTTC.

The gene calls are TRBV6-4 and TRBJ1-4; D gene uncertain. The germline V gene has CDR1 MRHNA and CDR2 SNTAGT. The CDR3 is 16 amino acids. V dropped 0 bases and J dropped 3 bases, with 11 bases sitting between them. The CDR3 DNA reads TGTGCCAGCAGTGACTCATCCCCCCCGGCTAATGAAAAACTGTTTTTT. Residues: CASSDSSPPANEKLFF.

In DNA, the CDR3 is TGTGCCAGCAGTGAAGGGTGGGGTCCGGAGAATGAGCAGTTCTTC. Translation gives CASSEGWGPENEQFF. The rearrangement uses TRBV6-1 and TRBJ2-1; D gene ambiguous. V lost 1 base to trimming and J lost 7 bases, with 14 bases between them. The germline gives CDR1 MNHNS, CDR2 SASEGT. The CDR3 spans 15 residues.

The rearrangement links TRBV30 to TRBJ2-6; D could derive from TRBD1 or TRBD2 (5 bases each). V lost 4 bases, J lost 1 base, and 14 bases lay in between. There are 16 residues in the CDR3. Germline V lookup: CDR1 GTSNPN, CDR2 SVGIG (reference sequence). CDR3 DNA: TGTGCCTGGACGGGACGTCGAGATTCTGGGGCCAACGTCCTGACTTTC. This gives the protein CAWTGRRDSGANVLTF.

This chain links TRBV5-6 with TRBJ1-2; 8 bases match TRBD1. The CDR3 length is 15 residues. Unmatched junction bases numbered 13, after V lost 4 bases and J lost 8 bases. Germline-derived CDR1 and CDR2 are SGHDT and YYEEEE. This chain's CDR3 is CASSMGTLDRDGYTF. In nucleotides, the CDR3 is TGTGCCAGCAGCATGGGGACTTTGGACAGGGACGGCTACACCTTC.

This clone was observed a handful of times. The chain couples TRBV19 to TRBJ1-1, with 9 nucleotides matching TRBD1. This CDR3 region has 16 residues. Germline V gives CDR1 LNHDA, CDR2 SQIVND (reference sequence). J lost 2 bases, V lost 5 bases, and 9 bases had no gene match. The CDR3 here is CASSPLDRGLNTEAFF. The CDR3 DNA follows: TGTGCCAGTAGTCCCCTGGACAGGGGACTCAACACTGAAGCTTTCTTT.

With regard to this clone: Other DNA sequences in this sample translate to the same CDR3. The chain carries TRBV5-1 and TRBJ2-1; TRBD2 aligns across 7 bases. The ends lost 0 bases at V and 3 bases at J; junction bases unmatched: 3. Germline V gene data show CDR1 as SGHRS and CDR2 as YFSETQ. The CDR3 contains 15 residues. The CDR3 nucleotides are TGCGCCAGCAGCTTGGAGGCGGGAGTCTACAATGAGCAGTTCTTC. Translated: CASSLEAGVYNEQFF.

The chain employs TRBV19 and TRBJ2-2; D is undetermined. CDR1 is LNHDA and CDR2 is SQIVND in the germline V gene (reference sequence). The CDR3 covers 14 residues. The V end was cut by 3 bases, the J end by 2 bases, with 7 bases between. CDR3 sequence (DNA): TGTGCCAGTAGTATCAGCAAAAACACCGGGGAGCTGTTTTTT. Encoded protein: CASSISKNTGELFF.

The chain uses TRBV7-9 and TRBJ1-1; D ambiguous. This CDR3 is 15 amino acids long. V dropped 1 base and J dropped 4 bases, with 13 bases sitting between them. Germline CDR1 is SEHNR and CDR2 is FQNEAQ (reference sequence). The CDR3 sequence: CASSLVLGFGTEAFF. For the CDR3, the DNA is TGTGCCAGCAGCTTAGTTTTAGGGTTCGGCACTGAAGCTTTCTTT.

V usage is TRBV7-9 and J usage is TRBJ2-7; 9 nucleotides agree with TRBD2. Germline values: CDR1 SEHNR, CDR2 FQNEAQ (reference sequence). The CDR3 loop spans 11 amino acids. Unmatched junction bases numbered 2, after V lost 8 bases and J lost 6 bases. In nucleotides, the CDR3 is TGTGCCAGCGCGGGGGGGGGCGAGCAGTACTTC. Protein product: CASAGGGEQYF.

The chain combines TRBV10-3 with TRBJ1-4, with TRBD1 identical over 7 bases. The CDR3 is 15 residues long. With 1 base clipped from V and 7 bases from J, the junction kept 6 bases outside the gene matches. Germline CDR1 reads ENHRY; CDR2 reads SYGVKD. The CDR3 loop reads CAISELGGGSEKLFF. DNA of the CDR3: TGTGCCATCAGTGAGTTAGGGGGCGGGAGTGAAAAACTGTTTTTT.

The genes are TRBV29-1 and TRBJ2-7; 7 bases agree with TRBD1. The CDR3 spans 12 residues. J lost 7 bases, V lost 2 bases, and 5 bases had no gene match. The germline CDR1 and CDR2 sequences are SQVTM and ANQGSEA. The CDR3 sequence is CSVEQGVGEQYF. The CDR3 DNA reads TGCAGCGTTGAACAGGGGGTTGGGGAGCAGTACTTC.

The chain carries TRBV27 and TRBJ2-1; D not certain. V lost 2 bases and J 5 bases, leaving 13 bases between the germline ends. This CDR3 is built from 15 residues. Germline-derived CDR1 and CDR2 are MNHEY and SMNVEV (reference sequence). In nucleotides, the CDR3 is TGTGCCAGCAGTTTAGGCCTGGGCAGAGACAATGAGCAGTTCTTC. It yields the protein CASSLGLGRDNEQFF.

The chain employs TRBV9 and TRBJ2-5; 10 bases match TRBD2. Germline-derived CDR1 and CDR2 are SGDLS and YYNGEE. This CDR3 comprises 16 residues. V trimming: 0 bases; J trimming: 3 bases; junction bases outside the gene matches: 5. CDR3 DNA: TGTGCCAGCAGCGTAGGTAATAGCGGGGGGAAAGAGACCCAGTACTTC. Protein sequence: CASSVGNSGGKETQYF.

This clone occurred once. V gene TRBV6-5 combines with J gene TRBJ2-1, with 7 nucleotides matching TRBD2. The V and J ends lost 7 bases and 7 bases, in that order; junction bases with no gene match: 13. Germline-derived CDR1 and CDR2 are MNHEY and SVGAGI. This CDR3 is built from 15 residues. CDR3 in amino acids: CASIRGRVGGNEQFF. CDR3 DNA sequence: TGTGCCAGCATCCGCGGGAGAGTCGGGGGGAATGAGCAGTTCTTC.

V and J are TRBV10-3 and TRBJ1-5; D is uncertain. Germline V gene sequence: CDR1 ENHRY, CDR2 SYGVKD. The CDR3 is made up of 14 amino acids. V lost 10 bases to trimming and J lost 2 bases, with 15 bases between them. The CDR3 loop is CATSDGLRNQPQHF. Written as DNA, the CDR3 is TGTGCCACCAGCGATGGACTCCGCAATCAGCCCCAGCATTTT.

The sample holds one count of this clone. The V gene is TRBV7-2, the J gene TRBJ1-1; possible D gene TRBD1, 6 bases. Germline V gives CDR1 SGHTA, CDR2 FQGNSA. Between the trimmed V and J ends, which lost 7 bases and 3 bases, there was a span of 18 bases. The CDR3 contains 15 residues. DNA for the CDR3: TGTGCCAGCACCCTCCATAGGGGGGGCGACACTGAAGCTTTCTTT. Amino acid sequence: CASTLHRGGDTEAFF.

The chain links TRBV12-3 or TRBV12-4 to TRBJ2-5; TRBD1 or TRBD2 may be the D gene (5 bases each). Between the trimmed V and J ends, which lost 3 bases and 5 bases, there was a span of 10 bases. The CDR3 sequence is 13 residues long. CDR3 residues: CASSLGDRETQYF. The CDR3 bases are TGTGCCAGCAGTTTGGGGGATCGGGAGACCCAGTACTTC.

This clone was picked up one time. The V and J genes are TRBV27 and TRBJ1-2; D is undetermined. The CDR3 contains 14 residues. The germline V gene encodes CDR1 MNHEY and CDR2 SMNVEV (reference sequence). V lost 5 bases and J lost 2, with 12 bases in between. The CDR3 is CASSPRTENYGYTF. The CDR3 DNA reads as TGTGCCAGCAGTCCCCGGACGGAGAACTATGGCTACACCTTC.

The chain combines TRBV20-1 with TRBJ2-7, with unresolved D. This CDR3 contains 11 residues. Germline V gene lookup returns CDR1 DFQATT and CDR2 SNEGSKA (reference sequence). The V end lost 5 bases, the J end lost 3 bases, and 8 bases lay between the germline ends. The CDR3 is CSAGYHYEQYF. In nucleotides, the CDR3 is TGCAGTGCTGGATACCACTACGAGCAGTACTTC.

The rearrangement joins TRBV5-1 to TRBJ2-2; D unresolved. Trimming cost V 3 bases and J 2 bases, with 11 bases left between them. This CDR3 spans 15 amino acids. Germline CDR1 is SGHRS and CDR2 is YFSETQ. CDR3 in DNA: TGCGCCAGCAGCTCCTCCACCCTTAACACCGGGGAGCTGTTTTTT. Protein: CASSSSTLNTGELFF. The entire variable domain, with the rest obtained from reference TRBV5-1 and TRBJ2-2, is as follows: KAGVTQTPRYLIKTRGQQVTLSCSPISGHRSVSWYQQTPGQGLQFLFEYFSETQRNKGNFPGRFSGRQFSNSRSEMNVSTLELGDSALYLCASSSSTLNTGELFFGEGSRLTVL.

V and J are TRBV2 and TRBJ2-1; D gene unclear. V was shortened by 4 bases and J by 2 bases, with 15 bases between the two germline ends. Looked up from germline, CDR1 is SNHLY and CDR2 is FYNNEI. CDR3 length equals 16 residues. CDR3 sequence: CASSARLGSTYNEQFF. The DNA for the CDR3 is TGTGCCAGCAGTGCACGACTGGGTTCCACCTACAATGAGCAGTTCTTC.

The gene calls are TRBV19 and TRBJ1-2; tentatively, D is TRBD1 (5 bases). The V end was cut by 4 bases, the J end by 0 bases, with 15 bases between. CDR3 length: 16 amino acids. The germline CDR1 and CDR2 sequences are LNHDA and SQIVND (reference sequence). CDR3 in DNA: TGTGCCAGTAGTAACCCCGCCAGGGAGTCTAACTATGGCTACACCTTC. Encoded protein: CASSNPARESNYGYTF. Full variable domain (rest looked up from reference TRBV19 and TRBJ1-2): DGGITQSPKYLFRKEGQNVTLSCEQNLNHDAMYWYRQDPGQGLRLIYYSQIVNDFQKGDIAEGYSVSREKKESFPLTVTSAQKNPTAFYLCASSNPARESNYGYTFGSGTRLTVV.

V gene TRBV6-4 combines with J gene TRBJ2-1, with 13 bases that match TRBD2. With 6 bases clipped from V and 10 bases from J, the junction kept 9 bases outside the gene matches. CDR3 length: 15 amino acids. The germline gives CDR1 MRHNA, CDR2 SNTAGT. CDR3 protein: CASSPGLAGREEQFF. CDR3 nucleotide sequence: TGTGCCAGCAGCCCGGGACTAGCGGGAAGGGAAGAGCAGTTCTTC.

V is TRBV18 and J is TRBJ2-5; possibly TRBD2 for D (5 bases). Germline loops: CDR1 KGHSH, CDR2 LQKENI. The CDR3 is 15 amino acids. Trimming stripped 5 bases from V and 0 bases from J, with 13 bases between. The DNA for the CDR3 is TGTGCCAGCTCAGCGGACGGGATGAACCAAGAGACCCAGTACTTC. Translation gives CASSADGMNQETQYF.

The chain has TRBV11-2 and TRBJ1-1, with D perhaps TRBD1 (5 bases). The V gene lost 5 bases and the J gene lost 5 bases, with 18 bases spanning the gap. CDR1 is SGHAT and CDR2 is FQNNGV in the germline V gene. This CDR3 contains 15 residues. In nucleotides, the CDR3 is TGTGCCAGCAGCCCCGCTCAGGGTTGGGGGACTGAAGCTTTCTTT. Its translation is CASSPAQGWGTEAFF. Full variable domain (rest looked up from reference TRBV11-2 and TRBJ1-1): EAGVAQSPRYKIIEKRQSVAFWCNPISGHATLYWYQQILGQGPKLLIQFQNNGVVDDSQLPKDRFSAERLKGVDSTLKIQPAKLEDSAVYLCASSPAQGWGTEAFFGQGTRLTVV.

The chain links TRBV27 to TRBJ1-6; 7 positions match TRBD1. The CDR3 has 18 residues. Trimming cost V 0 bases and J 7 bases; bases outside gene matches: 12. The V gene's germline CDR1 is MNHEY and CDR2 SMNVEV (reference sequence). The CDR3 sequence is CASSLSGTGDRVNSPLHF. CDR3 DNA: TGTGCCAGCAGTTTATCGGGTACAGGGGATCGGGTCAATTCACCCCTCCACTTT.

The V gene is TRBV19, the J gene TRBJ1-5; D is uncertain. This CDR3 contains 18 residues. The germline gives CDR1 LNHDA, CDR2 SQIVND (reference sequence). Trimming pared 3 bases from V and 0 bases from J, leaving 18 bases between. CDR3 nucleotides: TGTGCCAGTAGTATTGGACGGGCCTCCGGGTATAGCAATCAGCCCCAGCATTTT. Translated: CASSIGRASGYSNQPQHF.

As concerns this clone: The junction departs from the called germline gene at one end, perhaps through a read error. The chain uses TRBV2 and TRBJ1-6; D is undetermined. The CDR3 contains 15 residues. Germline V gives CDR1 SNHLY, CDR2 FYNNEI. This CDR3 reads CASSEVRSSNSPLHF. The CDR3 DNA follows: TGTGCCAGCAGTGAGGTGAGGTCCTCTAATTCACCCCTCCACTTT.

In nucleotides, the CDR3 is TGTGCCACCAGTGACTCCGCTAGGGCAGATACGCAGTATTTT. Amino acids: CATSDSARADTQYF. This chain connects TRBV24-1 to TRBJ2-3; D not resolved. Per germline, CDR1 KGHDR and CDR2 SFDVKD. The CDR3 is 14 residues long. V gave up 4 bases and J gave up 4 bases, with 11 bases separating them.

This clone appeared a few times. The V and J genes are TRBV10-3 and TRBJ1-6; tentatively, D is TRBD1 (5 bases). Between the trimmed V and J ends, which lost 10 bases and 6 bases, there was a span of 16 bases. This CDR3 has 14 residues. The germline gives CDR1 ENHRY, CDR2 SYGVKD. The CDR3 reads CATLEQDFNSPLHF. CDR3 bases: TGTGCCACCCTCGAACAGGACTTTAATTCACCCCTCCACTTT.